The T cell receptor beta chain under discussion was sequenced for a study of T cell responses to AZD1222 COVID-19 vaccine. Per germline, CDR1 DFQATT and CDR2 SNEGSKA (reference sequence). Between the trimmed V and J ends, which lost 3 bases and 1 base, there was a span of 15 bases. The CDR3 is 15 amino acids. The method was immunoSEQ multiplex PCR; TCRdb's version includes in-frame clones alone and lacks a portion of them. The data show more than 90,000 clones, about 81% seen once. Whole-study results and caveats: Clonal diversity was possibly underestimated; the donors were predominantly white British and more often female. No repertoire was sampled before or during the peak T cell response, only after it. Spike-wide vaccine-associated CD4 TCRs dominated at 160-218 and 743-854.

Points on this clone: What it binds is unknown.

The receptor's source is an adult who received the AZD1222 COVID-19 vaccine. The chain couples TRBV20-1 to TRBJ1-1; D is uncertain. The specimen was peripheral blood, collected 28 days after the second AZD1222 dose. In nucleotides, the CDR3 is TGCAGTGCTAGTGTCCCCGGTCGTCCGAACACTGAAGCTTTCTTT. Protein sequence: CSASVPGRPNTEAFF.